This TCR beta chain stems from a study of control samples from healthy donors and cancer patients. This clone was observed once. TCRdb's copy holds only in-frame clones and misses some; the assay was immunoSEQ multiplex PCR. This sample has some 49,000 clones, with over 85% found just once. This CDR3 is built from 15 residues. Germline V CDR1 and CDR2: SGHRS, YFSETQ. J gave up 8 bases and V 5 bases, and 8 bases lay outside the gene matches. The receptor was derived from a man aged 25 to 45 with colorectal cancer. V usage is TRBV5-1 and J usage is TRBJ2-1; 12 positions match TRBD1. The material sequenced was PBMCs. The CDR3: CASSAGQGAVYEQFF. In DNA form, the CDR3 reads TGCGCCAGCAGTGCGGGACAGGGGGCTGTGTATGAGCAGTTCTTC.